This T cell receptor (beta chain) emerged from a study of cytomegalovirus exposure and HLA in healthy donors. Trimming left V 3 bases short and J 1 base short, with 25 bases between. The germline gives CDR1 SQVTM, CDR2 ANQGSEA. The CDR3 has 19 residues. Both 60 Vbeta primers and 13 Jbeta primers went into the PCR. Here immunoSEQ multiplex PCR was the method, and the copy in TCRdb shows in-frame clones only, minus some. There are roughly 150,000 clones in the sample; approximately 80% occur only once, and approximately 3% lies in the top ten. Source material: PBMCs. This clonotype originated in a male donor in good health and CMV-seronegative. The chain is built from TRBV29-1 and TRBJ2-1, with D tentatively TRBD2 (7 bases). Written as DNA, the CDR3 is TGCAGCGTTGAGGGGAAGGGGGGGGCGGGAGAGCTGTCCTACAATGAGCAGTTCTTC. It codes for CSVEGKGGAGELSYNEQFF.